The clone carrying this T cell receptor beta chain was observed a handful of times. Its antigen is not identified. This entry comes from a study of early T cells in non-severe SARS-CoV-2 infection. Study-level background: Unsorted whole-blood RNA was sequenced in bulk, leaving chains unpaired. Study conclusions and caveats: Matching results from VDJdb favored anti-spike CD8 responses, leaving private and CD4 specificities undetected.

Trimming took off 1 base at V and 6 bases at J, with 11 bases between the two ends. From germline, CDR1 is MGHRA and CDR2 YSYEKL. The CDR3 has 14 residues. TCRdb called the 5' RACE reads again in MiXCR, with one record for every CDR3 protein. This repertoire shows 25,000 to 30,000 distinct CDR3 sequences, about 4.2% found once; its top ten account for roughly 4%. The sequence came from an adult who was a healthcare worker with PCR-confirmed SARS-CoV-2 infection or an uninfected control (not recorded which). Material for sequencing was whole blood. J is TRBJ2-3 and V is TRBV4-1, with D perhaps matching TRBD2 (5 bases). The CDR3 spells CASSQVILVDTQYF. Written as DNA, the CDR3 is TGCGCCAGCAGCCAAGTGATACTAGTGGATACGCAGTATTTT.